A selection of T cell receptor beta chains follows, all from one sample in a study of T-cell reconstitution after alpha-beta-depleted transplantation in children. TCRdb re-called the PCR reads with MiXCR, one entry per CDR3 protein. The table includes some 530,000 distinct CDR3 sequences, around 12% detected once. The sequencing used PBMCs from the stem cell graft donor, collected from the stem cell graft. The receptors here all came from a human donor who donated a stem cell graft to a child with combined immunodeficiency. CDR3s include the opening cysteine and the closing phenylalanine or tryptophan. A D gene is named only where the DNA matches it firmly. For some rows the clone size is stated as once, few or many, or as a class when expanded; others skip it.

TRBV5-1	-	TRBD1	TRBJ2-7	TGCGCCAGCAGCTTAGGACAGGGAGATGACGAGCAGTACTTC	CASSLGQGDDEQYF
TRBV4-3	-	-	TRBJ2-7	TGCGCCAGCAGCCAAGATCCCGGTAGCGGCTCCTACGAGCAGTACTTC	CASSQDPGSGSYEQYF
TRBV12-3/TRBV12-4	few	-	TRBJ1-6	TGTGCCAGCAGTACGAATACCGGGCGTTCACCCCTCCACTTT	CASSTNTGRSPLHF
TRBV12-3/TRBV12-4	few	TRBD2	TRBJ2-3	TGTGCCAGCAGTGGGGAGACTAGCGGGGCGGGAGATACGCAGTATTTT	CASSGETSGAGDTQYF
TRBV6-2/TRBV6-3	-	-	TRBJ2-1	TGTGCCAGCAGTCTCGCCTCCACCTACAATGAGCAGTTCTTC	CASSLASTYNEQFF
TRBV6-5	many	-	TRBJ2-1	TGTGCCAGCAGTTCACCCAAATACAATGAGCAGTTCTTC	CASSSPKYNEQFF
TRBV12-3/TRBV12-4	few	-	TRBJ2-6	TGTGCCAGTTCCCCCGCCAGAGGGGTGCTCTCTGGGGCCAACGTCCTGACTTTC	CASSPARGVLSGANVLTF
TRBV29-1	many	-	TRBJ2-1	TGCAGCGTTGAAGACGGCAGGGGGGGCGATGAGCAGTTCTTC	CSVEDGRGGDEQFF
TRBV2	many	-	TRBJ2-1	TGTGCCAGGACTTCTCGGGACACCAATGAGCAGTTCTTC	CARTSRDTNEQFF
TRBV20-1	few	TRBD1	TRBJ1-2	TGCAGTGCTAGAGAGCCACAGGGGGGCTATGGCTACACCTTC	CSAREPQGGYGYTF
TRBV6-5	-	-	TRBJ2-2	TGTGCCAGCAGTTACTCGGCCGGGACATTGAACACCGGGGAGCTGTTTTTT	CASSYSAGTLNTGELFF
TRBV11-2	few	-	TRBJ2-5	TGTGCCAGCAGCTTAGGACTATGGGAGACCCAGTACTTC	CASSLGLWETQYF
TRBV12-3/TRBV12-4	many	TRBD2	TRBJ2-1	TGTGCCAGCAGTCTCTTAGCGGGAGTCTACAATGAGCAGTTCTTC	CASSLLAGVYNEQFF
TRBV6-2/TRBV6-3	many	-	TRBJ1-3	TGTGCCAGCAGTTACCTGGGGAGCTCTGGAAACACCATATATTTT	CASSYLGSSGNTIYF
TRBV7-6	-	-	TRBJ1-6	TGTGCCAGCAGCTCTAAGAGCTCCTATAATTCACCCCTCCACTTT	CASSSKSSYNSPLHF
TRBV6-5	many	TRBD1	TRBJ2-5	TGTGCCAGCAGAGCTAGAACAGGGGTTCGTGAGACCCAGTACTTC	CASRARTGVRETQYF
TRBV7-2	-	-	TRBJ2-7	TGTGCCAGCAGCTTAGGGCCGGATACCTACGAGCAGTACTTC	CASSLGPDTYEQYF
TRBV7-2	many	TRBD2	TRBJ2-5	TGTGCCAGCAGCCCGTGGCCTAGCGGGGGCCAAGAGACCCAGTACTTC	CASSPWPSGGQETQYF
TRBV12-3/TRBV12-4	many	-	TRBJ1-5	TGTGCCAGCAGTTTGAAGGTTAATCAGCCCCAGCATTTT	CASSLKVNQPQHF
TRBV6-2/TRBV6-3	-	-	TRBJ1-5	TGTGCCAGCAGTTCTCGAAGGGGAGGTCAGCCCCAGCATTTT	CASSSRRGGQPQHF
TRBV5-6	-	TRBD1	TRBJ1-6	TGTGCCAGCAGCTTCGGGACAGGGGAAACACCCCTCCACTTT	CASSFGTGETPLHF
TRBV11-3	many	TRBD2	TRBJ2-7	TGTGCCAGCAGCTTATTCGTCTCCGGGACTAGCCCCTACGAGCAGTACTTC	CASSLFVSGTSPYEQYF
TRBV27	few	-	TRBJ2-7	TGTGCCAGCAGTACCCTGGCCCTGGGGAGCTCCTACGAGCAGTACTTC	CASSTLALGSSYEQYF
TRBV29-1	-	-	TRBJ2-1	TGCAGCGTTGATTTAGCCCCGGGAGTTGAGCAGTTCTTC	CSVDLAPGVEQFF
TRBV12-3/TRBV12-4	-	-	TRBJ2-3	TGTGCCAGCAGTTTATTTAGGAACACGGGCACAGATACGCAGTATTTT	CASSLFRNTGTDTQYF
TRBV12-3/TRBV12-4	-	-	TRBJ1-2	TGTGCCAGCAGTTTTGGGGTCGGCTACACCTTC	CASSFGVGYTF
TRBV29-1	many	-	TRBJ2-3	TGCAGCGTCGAATTCGCGTCCGGCACAGATACGCAGTATTTT	CSVEFASGTDTQYF
TRBV19	-	-	TRBJ2-7	TGTGCCAGTAGTATACAGGGTTCCTACGAGCAGTACTTC	CASSIQGSYEQYF
TRBV7-9	-	-	TRBJ2-7	TGTGCCAGCAGCTTAGGCGTCAGCGGGTCCTACGAGCAGTACTTC	CASSLGVSGSYEQYF
TRBV12-3/TRBV12-4	many	-	TRBJ2-2	TGTGCCAGCAGTTTCGGACAGCCGGCGAACACCGGGGAGCTGTTTTTT	CASSFGQPANTGELFF
TRBV7-2	many	-	TRBJ2-1	TGTGCCAGCAGCCCTCACTGGTCTGAGCAGTTCTTC	CASSPHWSEQFF
TRBV11-2	-	-	TRBJ1-1	TGTGCCAGCAGCTTATTTAATGTGAACACTGAAGCTTTCTTT	CASSLFNVNTEAFF
TRBV5-1	-	-	TRBJ2-5	TGCGCCAGCAGCCAGAAAACCGGACCGGAGACCCAGTACTTC	CASSQKTGPETQYF
TRBV12-3/TRBV12-4	-	TRBD1	TRBJ2-3	TGTGCCAGCAGCCACAGGGGGTGGTTTGATACGCAGTATTTT	CASSHRGWFDTQYF
TRBV29-1	-	-	TRBJ1-3	TGCAGCGCCAAGGTTCCGGTCTCTGGAAACACCATATATTTT	CSAKVPVSGNTIYF
TRBV11-1	few	TRBD2	TRBJ2-1	TGTGCCAGCAGCCAGCCCACTAGCGGGGCCTTCTCCTACAATGAGCAGTTCTTC	CASSQPTSGAFSYNEQFF
TRBV21-1	-	-	TRBJ2-5	TGTGCCAGCAGCAAAGAATCGACTAGCGGGGGTTGGGAGACCCAGTACTTC	CASSKESTSGGWETQYF
TRBV11-2	-	TRBD2	TRBJ2-1	TGTGCCAGCAGCTTTGAGCGGGGCCACAATGAGCAGTTCTTC	CASSFERGHNEQFF
TRBV7-8	few	-	TRBJ2-5	TGTGCCAGCACCCAAGGACAAGTGTACCAAGAGACCCAGTACTTC	CASTQGQVYQETQYF
TRBV6-5	many	TRBD1	TRBJ2-7	TGTGCCAGCAGTTCCCCGGGACAGGGGAACTACGAGCAGTACTTC	CASSSPGQGNYEQYF
TRBV12-3/TRBV12-4	many	TRBD2	TRBJ2-5	TGTGCCAGCAGTTTTCTAGCGGGGGGCGGTCAAGAGACCCAGTACTTC	CASSFLAGGGQETQYF
TRBV29-1	few	-	TRBJ1-3	TGCAGCGTGCAACTCCGATTGGCGGACACCATATATTTT	CSVQLRLADTIYF